One and the same sample provided the 29 T cell receptor beta chains below, sequenced in a study of cytomegalovirus exposure and HLA in healthy donors (TCRdb year 2017). The receptor library was made with the immunoSEQ multiplex PCR assay. The multiplex PCR relied on a mix of 60 forward primers for TCR Vbeta segments and 13 reverse primers for TCR Jbeta segments. TCRdb holds this immuneACCESS table with in-frame rearrangements only. Some clones are missing; in checked studies, unresolved V genes explain under half, and the rest has no known cause. The sample contains fewer than 95,000 clones, less than 65% of them found a single time. The leading ten clones occupy around 6.5% of the sample. The material sequenced was PBMCs. These TCRs come from a woman aged 30 to 39 in good health and CMV-seronegative.

The V call is TRBV5-6, the J call TRBJ2-2, with D perhaps TRBD2 (7 bases). Between the trimmed V and J ends, which lost 2 bases and 8 bases, there was a span of 19 bases. CDR3 size: 16 residues. The germline gives CDR1 SGHDT, CDR2 YYEEEE. The CDR3 DNA reads as TGTGCCAGCAGCTTAGGGGTGGGAGGGGGGACTGGGGAGCTGTTTTTT. Its translation is CASSLGVGGGTGELFF.

The rearrangement links TRBV19 to TRBJ1-5; perhaps TRBD1 as D (6 bases). The CDR3 runs to 15 residues. Trimming stripped 5 bases from V and 2 bases from J, with 13 bases between. In germline, CDR1 is LNHDA, CDR2 SQIVND (reference sequence). CDR3 residues: CASSLDTGRNQPQHF. The CDR3 coding sequence is TGTGCCAGTAGTCTGGATACAGGGCGCAATCAGCCCCAGCATTTT.

V gene TRBV4-1 combines with J gene TRBJ2-3; 7 positions match TRBD1. This CDR3 region has 14 residues. Germline loops: CDR1 MGHRA, CDR2 YSYEKL. V lost 5 bases, J lost 0 bases, and 2 bases stayed unmatched. In DNA form, the CDR3 reads TGCGCCAGCAGCGACAGGGCCAGCACAGATACGCAGTATTTT. Translated: CASSDRASTDTQYF.

The chain links TRBV5-4 to TRBJ2-7, with a weak D call TRBD2 (5 bases). V was cut by 4 bases and J by 5 bases, with 16 bases left in between. The CDR3 is 14 residues long. Germline V gene sequence: CDR1 SGHNT, CDR2 YYREEE (reference sequence). DNA of the CDR3: TGTGCCAGCAGCCGAGACCCGTCGGAGGACGAGCAGTACTTC. As protein: CASSRDPSEDEQYF.

The genes are TRBV29-1 and TRBJ1-1; 7 bases line up with TRBD1. The germline V gene has CDR1 SQVTM and CDR2 ANQGSEA. Trimming at V came to 5 bases and at J to 1 base, leaving 10 bases not matched to a gene. The length of the CDR3 is 15 residues. The CDR3 DNA reads as TGCAGCGTTCATCACGGGCCAGGGGGGAACACTGAAGCTTTCTTT. Its protein is CSVHHGPGGNTEAFF. Drawing the rest from reference TRBV29-1 and TRBJ1-1, the complete variable domain is SAVISQKPSRDICQRGTSLTIQCQVDSQVTMMFWYRQQPGQSLTLIATANQGSEATYESGFVIDKFPISRPNLTFSTLTVSNMSPEDSSIYLCSVHHGPGGNTEAFFGQGTRLTVV.

The CDR3 DNA is TGTGCTAGTGGTTTGTCCCCGGGGAGATCCTATAACTATGGCTACACCTTC. It translates to CASGLSPGRSYNYGYTF. This chain uses TRBV12-5 with TRBJ1-2; D remains unclear. The CDR3 consists of 17 residues. V lost 2 bases and J lost 1, with 17 bases in between. CDR1 is LGHNT, CDR2 FRNRAP, per germline.

The rearrangement joins TRBV11-2 to TRBJ1-1; maybe TRBD1 (6 bases). V lost 1 base and J 0 bases, leaving 12 bases between the germline ends. Germline V gives CDR1 SGHAT, CDR2 FQNNGV. The CDR3 sequence is 16 residues long. This CDR3 reads CASSLGSGALNTEAFF. The CDR3 DNA is TGTGCCAGCAGCTTAGGGTCAGGGGCGTTGAACACTGAAGCTTTCTTT.

The chain links TRBV25-1 to TRBJ1-1; D is ambiguous. Trimming cost V 10 bases and J 1 base, with 16 bases left between them. CDR3 size: 14 residues. Germline CDR1 is MGHDK and CDR2 is SYGVNS. The CDR3 nucleotides are TGTGCCACCGGAATGGGGAGCGAGAACACTGAAGCTTTCTTT. This sequence encodes CATGMGSENTEAFF.

A word on this clone: Distinct nucleotide sequences in the sample also encode this CDR3. This chain connects TRBV9 to TRBJ1-3; 7 bases match TRBD1. Per the germline V gene, CDR1 is SGDLS and CDR2 is YYNGEE. V dropped 4 bases and J dropped 4; count of bases not matched to a gene: 5. The CDR3 is 14 amino acids. Written as DNA, the CDR3 is TGTGCCAGCAGCCCACAGGGGCGGGGAAACACCATATATTTT. Residues: CASSPQGRGNTIYF.

A few counts support this clone. V usage is TRBV28 and J usage is TRBJ2-7, with TRBD1 matching 9 bases. J was trimmed by 2 bases and V by 8 bases; bases with no gene match: 7. From germline, CDR1 is MDHEN and CDR2 SYDVKM. The CDR3 spans 14 residues. CDR3: CASGRQGVPYEQYF. The CDR3 nucleotides are TGTGCCAGCGGACGACAGGGGGTACCCTACGAGCAGTACTTC.

CDR3 in amino acids: CASSIGGYTEAFF. The DNA for the CDR3 is TGTGCCAGTAGTATAGGGGGCTACACTGAAGCTTTCTTT. The chain has TRBV19 and TRBJ1-1, with D perhaps matching TRBD1 (5 bases). The length of the CDR3 is 13 residues. Per germline, CDR1 LNHDA and CDR2 SQIVND (reference sequence). V dropped 1 base and J dropped 3 bases, with 6 bases sitting between them.

The chain has TRBV6-5 and TRBJ2-5; D remains ambiguous. V lost 6 bases and J 7 bases, leaving 18 bases between the germline ends. Germline loops: CDR1 MNHEY, CDR2 SVGAGI. CDR3 length equals 14 residues. In DNA form, the CDR3 reads TGTGCCAGCAGCTCCTTTATTGCGGAAGGGACCCAGTACTTC. This gives the protein CASSSFIAEGTQYF.

The genes are TRBV4-2 and TRBJ2-5, with TRBD2 matching over 10 bases. CDR3 length equals 17 residues. J was trimmed by 5 bases and V by 0 bases; bases with no gene match: 9. Germline loops: CDR1 LGHNA, CDR2 YNFKEQ. DNA of the CDR3: TGTGCCAGCAGCCAAGAAAGGACTAGCGGCGCGCGGGAGACCCAGTACTTC. The encoded protein is CASSQERTSGARETQYF.

This chain joins TRBV6-4 and TRBJ2-2, with D possibly being TRBD2 (6 bases). V lost 10 bases, J lost 3 bases, and 12 bases lay in between. The germline V gene encodes CDR1 MRHNA and CDR2 SNTAGT. The CDR3 spans 13 residues. The CDR3 sequence: CATRDSYTGELFF. Written as DNA, the CDR3 is TGTGCCACCCGGGACTCCTACACCGGGGAGCTGTTTTTT.

This chain connects TRBV5-4 to TRBJ2-7; 10 nucleotides line up with TRBD2. V shed 6 bases, J shed 0 bases, and the junction held 6 bases outside the gene matches. This CDR3 contains 15 residues. Germline CDR1 SGHNT, CDR2 YYREEE (reference sequence). This chain's CDR3 is CASTPGTSASYEQYF. In DNA, the CDR3 is TGTGCCAGCACCCCAGGGACTAGCGCCTCCTACGAGCAGTACTTC.

This clone came up once. J is TRBJ2-7 and V is TRBV14; tentative D call: TRBD1 (6 bases). Germline-derived CDR1 and CDR2 are SGHDN and FVKESK. The CDR3 length is 13 residues. V gave up 2 bases and J gave up 5 bases, with 10 bases separating them. CDR3 sequence (DNA): TGTGCCAGCAGCCAATGGGCAGGGGACGAGCAGTACTTC. It yields the protein CASSQWAGDEQYF.

The genes are TRBV19 and TRBJ2-6; 8 bases fit TRBD2. From germline, CDR1 is LNHDA and CDR2 SQIVND (reference sequence). This CDR3 is built from 16 residues. Trimming removed 7 bases from V and 0 bases from J; junction bases left unmatched: 5. This CDR3 reads CASTFREGSGANVLTF. The DNA for the CDR3 is TGTGCCAGTACCTTCCGGGAGGGCTCTGGGGCCAACGTCCTGACTTTC.

V and J are TRBV4-3 and TRBJ2-1; D gene ambiguous. The CDR3 is made up of 11 amino acids. Germline CDR1 reads LGHNA; CDR2 reads YSLEER. Trimming took 4 bases from V and 10 from J, leaving 8 bases between them. CDR3 sequence: CASSRYGEQFF. The CDR3 region has the DNA TGCGCCAGCAGCCGGTACGGGGAGCAGTTCTTC.

This clone came up a few times. The sample carries other DNA sequences with the same CDR3. The gene calls are TRBV9 and TRBJ2-7; 10 bases map to TRBD1. CDR1 and CDR2 (germline): SGDLS, YYNGEE. The length of the CDR3 is 14 residues. Trimming took 3 bases from V and 3 from J; bases not matched to a gene: 3. CDR3 DNA sequence: TGTGCCAGCAGCGGGACAGGGGGAGGCTACGAGCAGTACTTC. Amino acid sequence: CASSGTGGGYEQYF.

The chain has TRBV29-1 and TRBJ2-3, with 9 bases matching TRBD2. The CDR3 length is 14 residues. V trimming: 8 bases; J trimming: 6 bases; junction bases outside the gene matches: 12. Per the germline V gene, CDR1 is SQVTM and CDR2 is ANQGSEA. CDR3 sequence reads: CSTGGGGAGDTQYF. The CDR3, as DNA: TGCAGCACCGGGGGCGGGGGGGCCGGTGATACGCAGTATTTT.

This sequence joins TRBV5-8 and TRBJ2-1; no firm D call. The CDR3 runs to 13 residues. The V and J ends lost 5 bases and 9 bases respectively, with 15 bases between them. Germline loops: CDR1 SGHTS, CDR2 YDEGEE. The CDR3 here is CASSLPLLSEQFF. The CDR3 nucleotides are TGTGCCAGCAGTTTACCCCTGCTATCTGAGCAGTTCTTC.

The chain uses TRBV11-2 and TRBJ1-1, with D possibly matching TRBD1 (6 bases). The CDR3 is made up of 15 amino acids. CDR1 and CDR2 (germline): SGHAT, FQNNGV. The ends were cut back, 5 bases at V and 2 bases at J, with 15 bases in the middle. Written as DNA, the CDR3 is TGTGCCAGCAGCGGTCGCAGGGGTGGAAACACTGAAGCTTTCTTT. Translation: CASSGRRGGNTEAFF.

This clone was seen a few times. The rearrangement joins TRBV4-2 to TRBJ2-3, with 12 positions matching TRBD2. V lost 7 bases to trimming and J lost 7 bases; unmatched junction nucleotides: 15. This CDR3 has 17 amino acids. Germline CDR1 and CDR2: LGHNA and YNFKEQ. CDR3 sequence (DNA): TGTGCCAGCATTGGCGAAGAGAGGACTAGCGGGGTTTATACGCAGTATTTT. This translates into CASIGEERTSGVYTQYF.

This clone showed up just a few times. This chain links TRBV28 with TRBJ2-2; no clear D. Germline assignment: CDR1 MDHEN and CDR2 SYDVKM. The CDR3 is 15 residues long. V lost 5 bases and J lost 3, with 13 bases in between. Written as DNA, the CDR3 is TGTGCCAGCAGTAAATCTCCCACACACACCGGGGAGCTGTTTTTT. This encodes CASSKSPTHTGELFF.

J is TRBJ2-2 and V is TRBV30; a possible D gene is TRBD2 (6 bases). V lost 0 bases and J lost 6, with 8 bases in between. The germline CDR1 and CDR2 sequences are GTSNPN and SVGIG (reference sequence). The CDR3 consists of 13 residues. CDR3 nucleotide sequence: TGTGCCTGGAGTGTCGGAGGGTCCGGGGAGCTGTTTTTT. Amino acids: CAWSVGGSGELFF. Supplemented by reference TRBV30 and TRBJ2-2, the full variable domain reads SQTIHQWPATLVQPVGSPLSLECTVEGTSNPNLYWYRQAAGRGLQLLFYSVGIGQISSEVPQNLSASRPQDRQFILSSKKLLLSDSGFYLCAWSVGGSGELFFGEGSRLTVL.

This clone has only a few counts. The chain employs TRBV5-1 and TRBJ2-2; 8 nucleotides line up with TRBD1. This CDR3 comprises 18 residues. CDR1 SGHRS and CDR2 YFSETQ come from the germline V gene. J lost 5 bases, V lost 4 bases, and 16 bases had no gene match. CDR3 in amino acids: CASSLSISSGGGTGELFF. In nucleotides, the CDR3 is TGCGCCAGCAGCCTCTCCATATCGTCAGGGGGCGGGACCGGGGAGCTGTTTTTT.

The chain is built from TRBV28 and TRBJ1-4; D is unresolved. The germline V and J ends were trimmed by 8 bases and 6 bases, with 10 bases remaining between them. This CDR3 spans 12 amino acids. In germline, CDR1 is MDHEN, CDR2 SYDVKM. Here the CDR3 DNA reads TGTGCCAGCGGAGTATATGATGAAAAACTGTTTTTT. Its protein product is CASGVYDEKLFF.

The J gene is TRBJ1-2, the V gene TRBV7-8, with a possible D match to TRBD1 (6 bases). In germline, CDR1 is SGHVS, CDR2 FQNEAQ. V gave up 6 bases and J gave up 8 bases, with 25 bases separating them. This CDR3 is built from 16 residues. This chain's CDR3 is CASSSTTGPYPWGYTF. In nucleotides, the CDR3 is TGTGCCAGCAGTTCAACTACAGGGCCCTACCCTTGGGGCTACACCTTC.

The chain joins TRBV12-5 to TRBJ2-1; 9 bases are shared with TRBD2. CDR1 LGHNT and CDR2 FRNRAP come from the germline V gene. The CDR3 has 17 residues. With 0 bases clipped from V and 6 bases from J, the junction kept 9 bases outside the gene matches. This chain's CDR3 is CASGLVLGTSSPNEQFF. The DNA for the CDR3 is TGTGCTAGTGGTTTGGTACTGGGGACTAGCTCCCCCAATGAGCAGTTCTTC.